The clone carrying this T cell receptor beta chain was recorded only once. Next came a second PCR, run for roughly 6 to 11 cycles, which used a sample-barcoded 5' primer along with a J-beta primer mix. Template switching added a 12-random-nucleotide identifier to every cDNA molecule. TCRdb called the 5' RACE reads again in MiXCR, with one record for every CDR3 protein. The sample comprises fewer than 2,000,000 distinct CDR3 sequences, about 35% of which are singletons, and 11% rests with the top ten. This sample stems from a study of blood T cells in healthy people across ages. The study drew donors from healthy Caucasian individuals in Russia aged about 6 to 95. The origin of this receptor is a woman in her twenties or thirties in good health. Sequencing input: blood.

The CDR3 loop is CASMVGYNGYTF. CDR3 DNA sequence: TGTGCCAGCATGGTAGGGTATAACGGCTACACCTTC. The J gene is TRBJ1-2, the V gene TRBV6-1; no reliable D call. This CDR3 comprises 12 residues. In germline, CDR1 is MNHNS, CDR2 SASEGT. V was pared by 7 bases and J by 8 bases, with 14 bases between.